The text below deals with one T cell receptor beta chain. What it binds is not known. A read error may produce the germline difference seen at one junction end. CDR1 and CDR2 from the germline V gene are MNHNS and SASEGT. The CDR3 length is 14 residues. The sample is drawn from a study of tumor-infiltrating lymphocytes in glioblastoma multiforme. Three nested ARM-PCR rounds with V-beta and C-beta primers built TCRB libraries. These TCRB libraries lack any described unique molecular identifiers. TCRdb re-called the multiplex PCR reads through MiXCR, storing one row per CDR3 protein. The profile shows about 32,000 distinct CDR3 sequences, 50% to 75% of them singletons. Overall study findings and caveats: No surface-marker sorting into functional T cell subtypes was done. RNA-based TCR sequencing may distort clone frequencies, since cells carry unequal TCR transcript numbers. The TCR and somatic mutation analysis included just one glioblastoma patient.

Sequencing was done on a sample of brain tumor tissue. The receptor comes from a male donor with glioblastoma. The V call is TRBV6-1, the J call TRBJ1-1, with D maybe TRBD1 (6 bases). In DNA, the CDR3 is TGTGCCAGCATTCCTGGACAGTTAAACACTGAAGTTTCCTTT. Residues: CASIPGQLNTEVSF.